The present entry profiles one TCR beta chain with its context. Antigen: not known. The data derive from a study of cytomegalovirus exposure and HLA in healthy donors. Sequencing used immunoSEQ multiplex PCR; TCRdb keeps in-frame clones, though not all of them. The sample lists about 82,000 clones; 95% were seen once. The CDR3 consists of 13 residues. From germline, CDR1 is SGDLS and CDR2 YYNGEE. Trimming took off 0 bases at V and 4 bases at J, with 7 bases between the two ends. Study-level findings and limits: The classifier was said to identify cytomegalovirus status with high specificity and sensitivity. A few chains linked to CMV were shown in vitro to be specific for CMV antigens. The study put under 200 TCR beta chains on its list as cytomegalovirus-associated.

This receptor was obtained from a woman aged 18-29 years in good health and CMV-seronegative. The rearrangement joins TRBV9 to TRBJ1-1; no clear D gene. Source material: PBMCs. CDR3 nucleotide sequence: TGTGCCAGCAGCGTAGGGGCGCCCACTGAAGCTTTCTTT. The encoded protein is CASSVGAPTEAFF.